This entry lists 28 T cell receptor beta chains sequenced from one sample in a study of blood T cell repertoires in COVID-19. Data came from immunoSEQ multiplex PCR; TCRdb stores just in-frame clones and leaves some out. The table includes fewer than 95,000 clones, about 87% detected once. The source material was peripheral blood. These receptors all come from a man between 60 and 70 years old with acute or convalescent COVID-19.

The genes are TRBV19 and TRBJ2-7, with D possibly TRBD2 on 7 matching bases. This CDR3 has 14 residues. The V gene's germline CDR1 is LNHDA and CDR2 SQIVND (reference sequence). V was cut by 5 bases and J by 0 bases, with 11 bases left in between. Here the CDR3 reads CASSGGGGSYEQYF. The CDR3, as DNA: TGTGCCAGTAGTGGGGGCGGGGGCTCCTACGAGCAGTACTTC. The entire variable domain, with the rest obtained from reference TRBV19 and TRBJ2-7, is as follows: DGGITQSPKYLFRKEGQNVTLSCEQNLNHDAMYWYRQDPGQGLRLIYYSQIVNDFQKGDIAEGYSVSREKKESFPLTVTSAQKNPTAFYLCASSGGGGSYEQYFGPGTRLTVT.

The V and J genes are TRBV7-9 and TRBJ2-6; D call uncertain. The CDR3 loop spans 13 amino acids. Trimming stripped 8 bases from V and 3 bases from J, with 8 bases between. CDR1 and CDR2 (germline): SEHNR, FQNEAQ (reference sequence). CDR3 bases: TGTGCCAGCGCGCTCGGTGGGGCCAACGTCCTGACTTTC. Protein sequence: CASALGGANVLTF.

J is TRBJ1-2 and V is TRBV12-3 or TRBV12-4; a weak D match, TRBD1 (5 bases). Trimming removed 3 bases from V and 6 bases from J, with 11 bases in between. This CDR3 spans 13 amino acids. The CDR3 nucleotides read TGTGCCAGCAGTTTCCCACAGGTTAATGGCTACACCTTC. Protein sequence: CASSFPQVNGYTF.

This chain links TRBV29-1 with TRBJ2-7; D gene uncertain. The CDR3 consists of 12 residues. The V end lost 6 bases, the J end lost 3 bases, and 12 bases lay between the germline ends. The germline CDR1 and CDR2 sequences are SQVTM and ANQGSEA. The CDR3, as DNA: TGCAGCGTATTTTTTTCGGGCTACGAGCAGTACTTC. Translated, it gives CSVFFSGYEQYF.

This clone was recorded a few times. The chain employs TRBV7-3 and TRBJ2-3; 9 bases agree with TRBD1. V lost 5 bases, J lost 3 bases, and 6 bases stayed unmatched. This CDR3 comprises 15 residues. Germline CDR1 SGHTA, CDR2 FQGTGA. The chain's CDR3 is CASSADRGWTDTQYF. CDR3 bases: TGTGCCAGCAGCGCGGACAGGGGTTGGACAGATACGCAGTATTTT.

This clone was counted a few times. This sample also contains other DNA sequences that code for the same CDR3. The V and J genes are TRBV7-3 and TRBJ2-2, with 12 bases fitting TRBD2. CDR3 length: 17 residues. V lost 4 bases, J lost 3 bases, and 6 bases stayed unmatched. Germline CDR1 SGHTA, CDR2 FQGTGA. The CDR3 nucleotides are TGTGCCAGCAGCTCTCTAGCGGGAGGGCCAGACACCGGGGAGCTGTTTTTT. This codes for CASSSLAGGPDTGELFF.

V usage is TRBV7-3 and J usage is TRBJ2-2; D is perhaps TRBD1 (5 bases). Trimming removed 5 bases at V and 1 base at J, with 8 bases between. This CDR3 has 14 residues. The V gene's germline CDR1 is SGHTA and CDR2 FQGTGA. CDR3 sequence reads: CASSRGQNTGELFF. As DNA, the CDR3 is TGTGCCAGCAGCAGGGGCCAGAACACCGGGGAGCTGTTTTTT.

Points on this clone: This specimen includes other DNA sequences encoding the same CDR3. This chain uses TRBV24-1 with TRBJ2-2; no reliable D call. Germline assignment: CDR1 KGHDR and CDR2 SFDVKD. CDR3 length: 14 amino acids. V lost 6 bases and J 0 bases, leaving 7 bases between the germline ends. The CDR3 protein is CATSRTSNTGELFF. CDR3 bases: TGTGCCACCAGTAGAACATCGAACACCGGGGAGCTGTTTTTT.

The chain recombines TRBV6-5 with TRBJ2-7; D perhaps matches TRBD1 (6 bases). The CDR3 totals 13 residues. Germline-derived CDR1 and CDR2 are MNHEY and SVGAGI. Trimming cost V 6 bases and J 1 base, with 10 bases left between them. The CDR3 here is CASRLGASYEQYF. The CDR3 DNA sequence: TGTGCCAGCAGACTGGGGGCATCCTACGAGCAGTACTTC.

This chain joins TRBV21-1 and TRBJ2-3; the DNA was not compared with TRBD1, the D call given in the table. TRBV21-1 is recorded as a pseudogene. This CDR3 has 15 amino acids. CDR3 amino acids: CASSLRDRTTDTQYF. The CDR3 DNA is TGTGCCAGCAGCCTAAGGGACAGGACCACAGATACGCAGTATTTT.

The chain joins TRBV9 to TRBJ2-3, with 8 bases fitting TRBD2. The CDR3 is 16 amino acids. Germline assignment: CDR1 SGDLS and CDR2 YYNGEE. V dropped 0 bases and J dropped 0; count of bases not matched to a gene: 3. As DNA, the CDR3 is TGTGCCAGCAGCGTAGATCCGGGGGGGAGCACAGATACGCAGTATTTT. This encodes CASSVDPGGSTDTQYF.

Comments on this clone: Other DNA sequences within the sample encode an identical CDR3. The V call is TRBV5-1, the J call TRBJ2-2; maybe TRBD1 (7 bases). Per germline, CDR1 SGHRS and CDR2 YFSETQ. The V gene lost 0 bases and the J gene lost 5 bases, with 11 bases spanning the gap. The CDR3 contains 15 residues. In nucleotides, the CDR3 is TGCGCCAGCAGCTTGGGACAGGGAGGTACCGGGGAGCTGTTTTTT. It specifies CASSLGQGGTGELFF.

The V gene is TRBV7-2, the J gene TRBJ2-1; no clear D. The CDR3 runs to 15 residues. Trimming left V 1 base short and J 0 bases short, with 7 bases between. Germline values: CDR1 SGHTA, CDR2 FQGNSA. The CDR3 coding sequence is TGTGCCAGCAGCTTAGGAACTCGCTCCTACAATGAGCAGTTCTTC. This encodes CASSLGTRSYNEQFF.

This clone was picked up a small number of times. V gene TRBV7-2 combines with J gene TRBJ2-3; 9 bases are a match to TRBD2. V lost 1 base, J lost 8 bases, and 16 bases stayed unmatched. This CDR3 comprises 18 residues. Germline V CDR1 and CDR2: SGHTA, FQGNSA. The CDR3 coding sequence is TGTGCCAGCAGCTTAGTTACAGGGCGGGGGGGCTACTCAAGTACGCAGTATTTT. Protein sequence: CASSLVTGRGGYSSTQYF.

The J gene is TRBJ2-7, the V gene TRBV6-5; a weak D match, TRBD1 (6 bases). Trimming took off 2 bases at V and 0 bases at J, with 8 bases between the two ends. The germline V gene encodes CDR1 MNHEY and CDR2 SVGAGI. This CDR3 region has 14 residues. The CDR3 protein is CASSYLGASYEQYF. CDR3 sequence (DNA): TGTGCCAGCAGTTACCTGGGGGCCTCCTACGAGCAGTACTTC.

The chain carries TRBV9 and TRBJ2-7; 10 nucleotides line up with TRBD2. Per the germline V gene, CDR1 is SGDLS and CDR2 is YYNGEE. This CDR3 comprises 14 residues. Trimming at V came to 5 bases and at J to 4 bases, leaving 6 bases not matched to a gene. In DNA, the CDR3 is TGTGCCAGCAGTATACTAGCGGGGCCTTACGAGCAGTACTTC. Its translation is CASSILAGPYEQYF.

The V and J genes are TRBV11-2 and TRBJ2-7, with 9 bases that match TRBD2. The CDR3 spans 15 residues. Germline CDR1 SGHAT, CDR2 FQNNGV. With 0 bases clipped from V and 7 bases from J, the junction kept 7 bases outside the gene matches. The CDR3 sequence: CASSLEPSGTGEQYF. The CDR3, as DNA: TGTGCCAGCAGCTTAGAGCCTAGCGGGACCGGGGAGCAGTACTTC.

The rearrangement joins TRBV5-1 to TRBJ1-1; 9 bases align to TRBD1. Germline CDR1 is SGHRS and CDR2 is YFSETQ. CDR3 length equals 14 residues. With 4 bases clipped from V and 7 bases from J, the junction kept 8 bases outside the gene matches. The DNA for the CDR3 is TGCGCCAGCAGCCGGACACAGGGGGCAGGTGAAGCTTTCTTT. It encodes CASSRTQGAGEAFF.

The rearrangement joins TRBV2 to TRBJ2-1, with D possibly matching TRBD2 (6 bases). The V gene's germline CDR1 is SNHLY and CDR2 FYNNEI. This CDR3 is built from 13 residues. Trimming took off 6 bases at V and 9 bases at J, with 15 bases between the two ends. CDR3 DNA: TGTGCCAGCAGGGGGGGATTAGGGACTGAGCAGTTCTTC. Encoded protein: CASRGGLGTEQFF.

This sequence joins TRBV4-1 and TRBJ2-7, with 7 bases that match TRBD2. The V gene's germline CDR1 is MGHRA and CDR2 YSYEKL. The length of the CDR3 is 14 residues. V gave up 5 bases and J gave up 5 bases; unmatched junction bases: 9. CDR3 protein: CASSYRPGGDEQYF. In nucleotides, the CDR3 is TGCGCCAGCAGCTACCGACCGGGGGGAGACGAGCAGTACTTC.

Written as DNA, the CDR3 is TGTGCCAGCAGCGAACGGGGGGATCCCAACACCGGGGAGCTGTTTTTT. It is translated as CASSERGDPNTGELFF. V gene TRBV9 combines with J gene TRBJ2-2; 7 positions match TRBD2. The CDR3 runs to 16 residues. J was trimmed by 2 bases and V by 3 bases; bases with no gene match: 7. Germline values: CDR1 SGDLS, CDR2 YYNGEE.

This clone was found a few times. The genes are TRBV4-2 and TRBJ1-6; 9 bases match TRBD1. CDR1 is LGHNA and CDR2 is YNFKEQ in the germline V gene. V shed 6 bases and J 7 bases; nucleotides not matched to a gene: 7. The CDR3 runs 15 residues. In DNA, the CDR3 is TGTGCCAGCAGGTCCCCGGGACAGGGAAATTCACCCCTCCACTTT. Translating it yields CASRSPGQGNSPLHF.

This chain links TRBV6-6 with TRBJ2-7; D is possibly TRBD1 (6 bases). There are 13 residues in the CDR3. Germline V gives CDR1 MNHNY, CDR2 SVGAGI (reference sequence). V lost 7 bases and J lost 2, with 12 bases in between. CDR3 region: CASTSRTAYEQYF. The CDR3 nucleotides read TGTGCCAGCACCTCCCGGACAGCCTACGAGCAGTACTTC.

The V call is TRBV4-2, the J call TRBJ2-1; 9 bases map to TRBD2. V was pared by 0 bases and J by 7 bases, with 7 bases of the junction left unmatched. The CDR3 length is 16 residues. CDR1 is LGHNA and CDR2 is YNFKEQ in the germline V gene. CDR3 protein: CASSQDWASGANEQFF. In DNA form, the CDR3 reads TGTGCCAGCAGCCAAGATTGGGCTAGCGGGGCAAATGAGCAGTTCTTC.

Here the CDR3 reads CASSLSSWAGISSGANVLTF. CDR3 bases: TGTGCCAGCAGTTTATCTAGTTGGGCAGGGATAAGCTCTGGGGCCAACGTCCTGACTTTC. The chain uses TRBV27 and TRBJ2-6, with D perhaps TRBD1 (5 bases). CDR1 MNHEY and CDR2 SMNVEV come from the germline V gene (reference sequence). V lost 0 bases, J lost 0 bases, and 18 bases lay in between. The CDR3 sequence is 20 residues long.

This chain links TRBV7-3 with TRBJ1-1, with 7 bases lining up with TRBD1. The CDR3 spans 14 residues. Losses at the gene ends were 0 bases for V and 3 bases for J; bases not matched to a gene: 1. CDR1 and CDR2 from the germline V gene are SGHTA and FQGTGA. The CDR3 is CASSLTDRDTEAFF. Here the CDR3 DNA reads TGTGCCAGCAGCTTAACTGACAGGGACACTGAAGCTTTCTTT. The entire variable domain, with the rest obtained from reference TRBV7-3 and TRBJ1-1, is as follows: GAGVSQTPSNKVTEKGKYVELRCDPISGHTALYWYRQSLGQGPEFLIYFQGTGAADDSGLPNDRFFAVRPEGSVSTLKIQRTERGDSAVYLCASSLTDRDTEAFFGQGTRLTVV.

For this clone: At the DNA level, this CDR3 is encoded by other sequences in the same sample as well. DNA for the CDR3: TGTGCCAGCAGCTTGGGACAAGCCCAAGAGACCCAGTACTTC. Its protein is CASSLGQAQETQYF. The chain uses TRBV5-8 and TRBJ2-5; D unclear. The CDR3 contains 14 residues. V was cut by 0 bases and J by 1 base, with 7 bases left in between. The germline gives CDR1 SGHTS, CDR2 YDEGEE.

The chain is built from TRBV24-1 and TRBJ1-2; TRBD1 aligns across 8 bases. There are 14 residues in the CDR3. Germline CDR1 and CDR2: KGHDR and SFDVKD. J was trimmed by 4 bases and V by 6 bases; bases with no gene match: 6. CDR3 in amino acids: CATSPRDRFYGYTF. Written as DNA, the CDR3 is TGTGCCACCAGTCCAAGGGACAGGTTCTATGGCTACACCTTC.